The rows below give T cell receptor beta chains drawn from one sample of a study of blood T cell repertoires in COVID-19. Measured with immunoSEQ multiplex PCR; TCRdb has only the in-frame clones, and not every one. This sample has 200,000 to 250,000 clones; under 90% occur once, and the top ten carry 3.5% to 4%. Sequenced material: peripheral blood. The receptors derive from a woman aged 80 or older with acute or convalescent COVID-19. Each CDR3 is given with its conserved first and last residue. The order of the fields is V gene, D gene, clone size, J gene, CDR3 length, CDR3 protein, CDR3 DNA. D genes are given only for firm matches. Some rows mark clone size as missing; the rest say once, few, many or name a class of expanded clone.

>TRBV2|.|.|TRBJ2-3|13
CASSALNTDTQYF
TGTGCCAGCAGTGCCCTAAACACAGATACGCAGTATTTT
>TRBV5-1|TRBD2|.|TRBJ2-1|14
CASRGTSSGNEQFF
TGCGCCAGCCGGGGGACTAGCAGTGGGAATGAGCAGTTCTTC
>TRBV6-6|.|.|TRBJ1-2|13
CASSSGHYYGYTF
TGTGCCAGCAGTTCGGGACATTACTATGGCTACACCTTC
>TRBV12-5|TRBD1|.|TRBJ1-5|17
CASGRGQGALTRQPQHF
TGTGCTAGTGGTCGAGGACAGGGGGCGCTTACACGACAGCCCCAGCATTTT
>TRBV21-1|.|.|TRBJ1-1|12
CASRDRSLRAFF
TGTGCCAGCAGGGACAGGTCCCTTAGGGCTTTCTTT
>TRBV2|.|few|TRBJ1-4|13
CASSGLPGEKLFF
TGTGCCAGCAGTGGCTTACCGGGTGAAAAACTGTTTTTT
>TRBV7-3|.|.|TRBJ1-2|15
CASSLNAGVGAGYTF
TGTGCCAGCAGCTTAAATGCAGGGGTTGGGGCCGGCTACACCTTC
>TRBV27|TRBD1|.|TRBJ1-4|17
CASTPFPLQGAGEKLFF
TGTGCCAGCACCCCATTCCCGCTACAGGGGGCAGGTGAAAAACTGTTTTTT
>TRBV6-5|TRBD1|.|TRBJ2-2|15
CASLEGTGGTGELFF
TGTGCCAGCCTGGAAGGGACAGGAGGCACCGGGGAGCTGTTTTTT
>TRBV10-3|.|.|TRBJ1-4|17
CAISESRGRETNEKLFF
TGTGCCATCAGTGAGTCGCGGGGCAGGGAGACTAATGAAAAACTGTTTTTT
>TRBV5-4|TRBD2|once|TRBJ2-1|16
CASSLSLGGAWNEQFF
TGTGCCAGCAGCTTATCCCTCGGGGGGGCGTGGAATGAGCAGTTCTTC
>TRBV11-2|TRBD1|.|TRBJ1-3|17
CASSPGTGFSSGNTIYF
TGTGCCAGCAGCCCCGGGACAGGCTTTAGCTCTGGAAACACCATATATTTT
>TRBV19|TRBD1|.|TRBJ2-2|17
CASSILGGTGWTGELFF
TGTGCCAGTAGTATCCTTGGTGGGACAGGGTGGACCGGGGAGCTGTTTTTT
>TRBV11-2|.|.|TRBJ1-3|16
CASSLVLTASGNTIYF
TGTGCCAGCAGCTTAGTCCTGACAGCCTCTGGAAACACCATATATTTT
>TRBV19|.|.|TRBJ1-1|13
CASAGVANTEAFF
TGTGCCAGTGCCGGGGTGGCGAACACTGAAGCTTTCTTT
>TRBV20-1|.|.|TRBJ1-2|14
CSASETDRVYGYTF
TGCAGTGCTAGTGAGACCGACAGAGTCTATGGCTACACCTTC
>TRBV24-1|TRBD2|.|TRBJ2-1|16
CATSEGGLAGDNEQFF
TGTGCCACCAGTGAAGGGGGACTAGCGGGTGACAATGAGCAGTTCTTC
>TRBV5-4|TRBD1|.|TRBJ1-2|13
CASSTGQGNGYTF
TGTGCCAGCAGCACCGGACAGGGGAATGGCTACACCTTC
>TRBV10-3|TRBD1|.|TRBJ1-2|13
CAIKAGGSYGYTF
TGTGCCATCAAGGCAGGGGGGAGCTATGGCTACACCTTC
>TRBV6-2/TRBV6-3|TRBD1|.|TRBJ1-1|16
CASSPRQGALNTEAFF
TGTGCCAGCAGCCCCAGACAGGGGGCTTTGAACACTGAAGCTTTCTTT
>TRBV3-1/TRBV3-2|.|few|TRBJ1-5|16
CASSQESGGGNQPQHF
TGTGCCAGCAGCCAAGAAAGCGGAGGGGGCAATCAGCCCCAGCATTTT
>TRBV12-3/TRBV12-4|.|.|TRBJ2-7|13
CASSRTPGYEQYF
TGTGCCAGCAGTCGGACCCCAGGGTACGAGCAGTACTTC
>TRBV3-1/TRBV3-2|.|.|TRBJ1-4|14
CASSRRDKGEKLFF
TGTGCCAGCAGCCGCCGGGACAAGGGTGAAAAACTGTTTTTT
>TRBV19|.|.|TRBJ2-2|15
CASSIQGFRTGELFF
TGTGCCAGTAGTATCCAGGGGTTTCGGACCGGGGAGCTGTTTTTT
>TRBV18|TRBD1|.|TRBJ1-2|17
CASSPPPTGGFSYGYTF
TGTGCCAGCTCACCACCGCCGACAGGGGGGTTTAGCTATGGCTACACCTTC
>TRBV12-3/TRBV12-4|.|.|TRBJ2-1|12
CASSLQDNEQFF
TGTGCCAGCAGTTTACAGGACAATGAGCAGTTCTTC
>TRBV11-2|.|.|TRBJ1-6|15
CASSLFVGAGSPLHF
TGTGCCAGCAGCTTGTTTGTGGGGGCCGGTTCACCCCTCCACTTT
>TRBV7-8|TRBD1|.|TRBJ1-1|16
CASSRWIWTGNTEAFF
TGTGCCAGCAGCCGGTGGATTTGGACAGGTAACACTGAAGCTTTCTTT
>TRBV18|.|.|TRBJ1-4|14
CASSPDLSSEKLFF
TGTGCCAGCTCCCCGGACTTGTCTAGTGAAAAACTGTTTTTT
>TRBV7-3|.|few|TRBJ2-1|15
CASSIQGLAYNEQFF
TGTGCCAGCAGCATCCAGGGACTTGCCTACAATGAGCAGTTCTTC
>TRBV5-8|.|.|TRBJ2-3|15
CASSLGQPLTDTQYF
TGTGCCAGCAGCTTGGGACAGCCGCTCACAGATACGCAGTATTTT
>TRBV27|.|.|TRBJ1-6|19
CASSLSPGGGSVYRSPLHF
TGTGCCAGCAGTTTATCCCCTGGAGGAGGATCCGTATATAGGTCACCCCTCCACTTT
>TRBV2|TRBD1|.|TRBJ1-5|15
CASRKDRGRNQPQHF
TGTGCCAGCAGGAAGGACAGGGGGCGTAATCAGCCCCAGCATTTT
>TRBV30|.|few|TRBJ1-6|15
CAWRWGRDYNSPLHF
TGTGCCTGGAGGTGGGGCAGGGACTATAATTCACCCCTCCACTTT
>TRBV18|.|.|TRBJ2-1|14
CASRTASPYNEQFF
TGTGCCAGCCGGACAGCCTCCCCCTACAATGAGCAGTTCTTC
>TRBV9|.|.|TRBJ1-3|15
CASSVVPTGENTIYF
TGTGCCAGCAGCGTAGTACCAACAGGCGAAAACACCATATATTTT
>TRBV19|.|few|TRBJ1-5|12
CASSIVNQPQHF
TGTGCCAGTAGTATAGTAAATCAGCCCCAGCATTTT
>TRBV18|.|few|TRBJ2-7|15
CASSHGTLSSYEQYF
TGTGCCAGCTCCCATGGGACTCTCAGCTCCTACGAGCAGTACTTC
>TRBV28|.|.|TRBJ1-2|11
CASSGNYGYTF
TGTGCCAGCAGCGGGAACTATGGCTACACCTTC
>TRBV19|TRBD1|.|TRBJ2-7|14
CASSRTGDSYEQYF
TGTGCCAGTAGCAGGACAGGCGACTCCTACGAGCAGTACTTC
>TRBV6-1|.|.|TRBJ1-2|13
CASSEVQAYGYTF
TGTGCCAGCAGTGAAGTTCAGGCCTATGGCTACACCTTC
>TRBV4-3|.|.|TRBJ2-3|14
CASSQTNPADTQYF
TGCGCCAGCAGCCAAACTAATCCCGCAGATACGCAGTATTTT
>TRBV11-3|TRBD1|.|TRBJ2-7|15
CASSLRDRAAYEQYF
TGTGCCAGCAGCTTAAGGGACAGGGCGGCCTACGAGCAGTACTTC